This paragraph reports one T cell receptor beta chain. Only a few counts were recorded for this clone. Its antigen specificity is not known. No base-level quality is on record; no much larger clone is a single base apart. The sample comes from a study of beta chain features in type 1 diabetes (dated by TCRdb to 2016 to 2019). Study-wide context: Mean age, gender distribution, total cell number and subset yield did not differ between patients and healthy donors. Regulatory and stem cell-like memory subsets were isolated from only 8 patients and about eight healthy donors, whereas naive and central memory subsets came from all 28 donors. A total of some 110 million sorted cells were examined across all samples, and a strong correlation was observed between cell number per subset and RNA yield. In the study, recently diagnosed type 1 diabetes patients and matched healthy donors were compared on the TCRB repertoires of their sorted circulating CD4+ T cell subsets. The research as a whole found: The naive, central memory and regulatory TCRB repertoires appeared to resemble one another more closely among patients than among healthy donors. Because cDNA was sequenced instead of genomic DNA, activated cells with high expression could be over-represented, although the groups did not differ in activation or CD3 levels. A moderate but significant shortening of TCRB CDR3 length was observed in type 1 diabetes patients in all four CD4+ subsets. At VDJ recombination sites, patients with type 1 diabetes made fewer insertions and deleted more nucleotides, a pattern implying thymic rearrangement abnormalities. Only small numbers of individuals were included in the HLA sub-analyses, which left unresolved whether HLA type had any influence on TCRB rearrangement. Shorter templates might have been favored by PCR, but patient and control samples were amplified and corrected together, so both groups would have been affected equally by any skew.

A single peripheral blood draw of about 116 mL on average was collected from each donor into heparinised tubes. Naive, central memory, regulatory and stem cell-like memory CD4+ T cells were sorted on a BD FACSAria II using a panel including CD45RO, CCR7, CD25, CD127, CD95 and CD27. A purity above 98% was achieved for all sorted populations. Right away, PBMCs were isolated by Lymphoprep density gradient centrifugation and were stained directly, with no culture step. To minimize batch effects, samples were stained and sorted in pairs, one healthy donor with one patient per experiment. The entire amount of isolated RNA was reverse transcribed using the High Capacity cDNA Reverse Transcription Kit, so the sequenced TCRB transcripts were expressed ones. Deep immunoSEQ sequencing was performed on naive, central memory and regulatory T cell samples, with an average of roughly 3.3 million total reads per sample. Sorted cells were lysed in RLT buffer, and RNA was extracted using DNase-treated RNeasy Micro or Mini kits according to cell number. Each cell subset was processed on its own to prevent cross-contamination, while patient and healthy donor samples were processed together. Using the immunoSEQ multiplex PCR, TCRB sequences were amplified from cDNA into 87-bp fragments spanning the CDR3 region. Sequencing of the amplicons was performed on the Illumina HiSeq platform. Per the authors' processing: PCR bias was corrected computationally using synthetic template baselines, and reads within Hamming distance 2 were collapsed, with unmergeable singletons discarded. Reads were aligned against IMGT to assign V, D and J genes, CDR3 length and insertions or deletions at six rearrangement sites. Within each subset, clonotype counts were normalized to sorted cell number, and only after that were true diversity and Gini coefficients computed with the tcR R package. Repertoire sharing was quantified using the overlap coefficient calculated on TCRB nucleotide sequences. The clones in this table, taken by TCRdb from immuneACCESS, are in-frame only. Not every clone is retained; where verified, under half of the shortfall comes from an unresolved V gene, and the cause of the rest is unknown. The V and J calls and the clone size are those of that table, but D and trimming were determined from the DNA. The sample profile shows 100,000 to 150,000 clones; approximately 10% of them were found once. 0.6% to 0.9% of the sample comes from the top ten.

This clonotype was obtained from a man under 40 with type 1 diabetes. Sequencing was carried out using central memory CD4+ T cells from blood.

CDR3 protein: CASSDTGGTDEQYF. The DNA reads TGTGCCAGCAGTGACACGGGCGGGACGGACGAGCAGTACTTC. The receptor chain draws on TRBV6-5 and TRBJ2-7; the D gene is possibly TRBD2, with 6 bases matching. Sequences MNHEY (CDR1) and SVGAGI (CDR2) are obtained from the germline V gene. The CDR3 goes from the cysteine to the phenylalanine over 14 residues. Here the CDR3 DNA is all that survives: 42 bases in frame from base 1. V loses 5 bases of germline sequence and J loses 5 bases, and the interval between the two ends is 16 bases.